This paragraph reports one T cell receptor (beta chain). This sample was taken from a study of T cell responses to AZD1222 COVID-19 vaccine. Assay used: immunoSEQ multiplex PCR; TCRdb lists only in-frame clones, some missing. The table records around 85,000 clones, around 86% of them present only once. From germline, CDR1 is MGHRA and CDR2 YSYEKL. There are 15 residues in the CDR3. The V gene end was trimmed by 4 bases and the J gene end by 3 bases; junction bases not matched to a gene: 3. The sequencing used peripheral blood, collected on day 0 of AZD1222 vaccination. This rearrangement joins TRBV4-1 to TRBJ2-3, with 11 bases matching TRBD2. This sequence was found in an adult in good health. This CDR3 is CASSPGLAETDTQYF. CDR3 DNA sequence: TGCGCCAGCAGCCCGGGACTAGCGGAAACAGATACGCAGTATTTT.